What follows are 23 T cell receptor beta chains derived from one specimen sequenced in a study of T cell repertoires in cytomegalovirus infection (dated by TCRdb to about 2019). The sequencer was an Illumina HiSeq 1500. TCRdb cleaned the public reads at Q25 with fastp, built clones with MiXCR and kept in-frame beta chains. Merged by CDR3 protein, the rows form single entries marked with the most common genes and DNA. Here the sample has approximately 100,000 distinct CDR3 sequences; 20% to 25% occur a single time. 35% to 50% of the sample belongs to the ten largest clones. Material for sequencing was CD8+ T cells from PBMCs. Receptor source: a human donor in good health (CMV status not recorded). Some clones in this sample may be carry-over from other donors' samples.

Only a few counts were recorded for this clonotype. The rearrangement uses TRBV5-4 and TRBJ2-1, with D unresolved. The V gene's germline CDR1 is SGHNT and CDR2 YYREEE (reference sequence). Trimming left V 0 bases short and J 0 bases short, with 7 bases between. This CDR3 has 15 amino acids. The CDR3 is CASSLVVSSYNEQFF. In DNA, the CDR3 is TGTGCCAGCAGCTTGGTGGTGAGCTCCTACAATGAGCAGTTCTTC.

This clonotype was counted between two and nine times. Written as DNA, the CDR3 is TGTGCCAGCTGCCTTTACAACAATGAGCAGTTCTTC. As protein: CASCLYNNEQFF. The chain couples TRBV12-3 or TRBV12-4 to TRBJ2-1; D not certain. This CDR3 has 12 residues. V was trimmed by 8 bases and J by 5 bases, leaving 10 bases between them.

This rearrangement joins TRBV6-2 or TRBV6-3 to TRBJ2-1, with D possibly TRBD1 on 6 matching bases. The CDR3 length is 16 residues. The germline gives CDR1 MNHEY, CDR2 SVGEGT. The V and J ends lost 2 bases and 9 bases respectively, with 20 bases between them. CDR3 nucleotide sequence: TGTGCCAGCAGTTACGAAGGGGGACGAATCTATGGTGAGCAGTTCTTC. This codes for CASSYEGGRIYGEQFF.

This clonotype was found many times. The V call is TRBV28, the J call TRBJ1-6; 10 bases map to TRBD1. V shed 5 bases, J shed 3 bases, and the junction held 7 bases outside the gene matches. Germline CDR1 and CDR2: MDHEN and SYDVKM. The CDR3 totals 17 residues. The CDR3 here is CASSPTTGGGYNSPLHF. CDR3 nucleotide sequence: TGTGCCAGCAGTCCCACGACAGGGGGCGGCTATAATTCACCCCTCCACTTT. The full variable domain, completed using reference TRBV28 and TRBJ1-6, is DVKVTQSSRYLVKRTGEKVFLECVQDMDHENMFWYRQDPGLGLRLIYFSYDVKMKEKGDIPEGYSVSREKKERFSLILESASTNQTSMYLCASSPTTGGGYNSPLHFGNGTRLTVT.

This clonotype was detected only a few times. The chain recombines TRBV24-1 with TRBJ1-2; 9 positions match TRBD1. CDR3 length: 15 residues. The junction had 9 bases not matched to a gene; V was cut back by 4 bases and J by 7 bases. Per germline, CDR1 KGHDR and CDR2 SFDVKD. The CDR3 is CATSEPGQGLGGYTF. CDR3 sequence (DNA): TGTGCCACCAGTGAGCCTGGACAGGGGTTAGGTGGCTACACCTTC.

This clonotype was found a few times. The chain uses TRBV7-8 and TRBJ2-1; 7 bases map to TRBD2. V shed 8 bases, J shed 9 bases, and the junction held 10 bases outside the gene matches. Germline V gives CDR1 SGHVS, CDR2 FQNEAQ. The CDR3 runs 13 residues. For the CDR3, the DNA is TGTGCCAGCTCGGGAGAACCGGGGGGTGAGCAGTTCTTC. Amino acids: CASSGEPGGEQFF.

The sample holds many counts of this clonotype. This chain connects TRBV27 to TRBJ2-7; 12 bases line up with TRBD1. The CDR3 is 14 amino acids. The germline V gene has CDR1 MNHEY and CDR2 SMNVEV (reference sequence). V gave up 3 bases and J gave up 7 bases; unmatched junction bases: 4. The CDR3 reads CASSLGQGAEEQYF. CDR3 DNA sequence: TGTGCCAGCAGTTTGGGACAGGGGGCAGAAGAGCAGTACTTC.

The chain couples TRBV12-3 or TRBV12-4 to TRBJ1-1; D is unclear. This CDR3 spans 14 amino acids. The V end was cut by 4 bases, the J end by 4 bases, with 13 bases between. The CDR3 loop is CASSSRLLGTEAFF. In DNA form, the CDR3 reads TGTGCCAGCAGTTCCCGACTACTTGGCACTGAAGCTTTCTTT.

This clonotype ranks as medium-sized (0.01 to 0.1%). The chain links TRBV5-4 to TRBJ1-4; D gene uncertain. CDR3 length: 15 residues. Germline CDR1 reads SGHNT; CDR2 reads YYREEE (reference sequence). Trimming shortened V by 4 bases and J by 0 bases, and 10 bases separated the two germline ends. The CDR3 is CASSRDSATNEKLFF. The CDR3 coding sequence is TGTGCCAGCAGCCGAGATTCTGCAACTAATGAAAAACTGTTTTTT.

V is TRBV6-2 or TRBV6-3 and J is TRBJ2-7; 9 bases agree with TRBD1. From germline, CDR1 is MNHEY and CDR2 SVGEGT. J lost 3 bases, V lost 2 bases, and 17 bases had no gene match. This CDR3 is 19 amino acids long. The CDR3 coding sequence is TGTGCCAGCAGTTACAACCGGGACAGGGCACAACCAGCAGACTACGAGCAGTACTTC. Translation: CASSYNRDRAQPADYEQYF.

The genes are TRBV11-2 and TRBJ2-7; the match to TRBD1 covers 9 bases. The junction had 8 bases not matched to a gene; V was cut back by 5 bases and J by 0 bases. In germline, CDR1 is SGHAT, CDR2 FQNNGV. This CDR3 is 16 amino acids long. Here the CDR3 DNA reads TGTGCCAGCAGCGCCCCGGGACAGGGCTACTCCTACGAGCAGTACTTC. Translated: CASSAPGQGYSYEQYF.

The chain has TRBV6-2 or TRBV6-3 and TRBJ1-1, with D possibly being TRBD1 (5 bases). This CDR3 region has 15 residues. The V end was cut by 7 bases, the J end by 2 bases, with 17 bases between. The germline V gene has CDR1 MNHEY and CDR2 SVGEGT. In nucleotides, the CDR3 is TGTGCCAGCAACGAGGAGGGGCAGATAAACACTGAAGCTTTCTTT. Its translation is CASNEEGQINTEAFF.

V usage is TRBV12-3 or TRBV12-4 and J usage is TRBJ2-7, with D perhaps matching TRBD2 (6 bases). V lost 3 bases and J 0 bases, leaving 15 bases between the germline ends. This CDR3 is built from 16 residues. CDR3 sequence reads: CASSFGTRDSSYEQYF. The CDR3 nucleotides are TGTGCCAGCAGTTTCGGAACCCGGGACTCCTCCTACGAGCAGTACTTC.

This chain links TRBV7-9 with TRBJ2-2; 13 bases are shared with TRBD2. The CDR3 runs to 15 residues. Per the germline V gene, CDR1 is SEHNR and CDR2 is FQNEAQ (reference sequence). After removal of 4 bases from V and 6 bases from J, the junction contained 2 bases not matched to a gene. The CDR3 nucleotides are TGTGCCAGCAGCTCCACTAGCGGGAGGGCCGGGGAGCTGTTTTTT. Its translation: CASSSTSGRAGELFF.

This chain connects TRBV10-1 to TRBJ1-2; D is perhaps TRBD1 (5 bases). Trimming took off 6 bases at V and 4 bases at J, with 12 bases between the two ends. This CDR3 has 13 amino acids. Germline CDR1 is WNHNN and CDR2 is SYGVQD (reference sequence). The CDR3 is CASSGGRSYGYTF. For the CDR3, the DNA is TGCGCCAGCAGCGGGGGACGGAGCTATGGCTACACCTTC.

The table lists this clonotype with a few counts. The CDR3 sequence: CASSLSEGGGSGYGYTF. The CDR3 DNA sequence: TGTGCCAGCAGTTTATCTGAGGGAGGGGGCTCGGGATATGGCTACACCTTC. The J gene is TRBJ1-2, the V gene TRBV28, with 7 bases fitting TRBD1. This CDR3 contains 17 residues. V gave up 1 base and J gave up 5 bases; unmatched junction bases: 13. Germline-derived CDR1 and CDR2 are MDHEN and SYDVKM.

V usage is TRBV4-1 and J usage is TRBJ2-2; TRBD2 matches 11 bases. The CDR3 has 20 residues. Germline V gene lookup returns CDR1 MGHRA and CDR2 YSYEKL. The ends lost 0 bases at V and 1 base at J; junction bases unmatched: 10. DNA for the CDR3: TGCGCCAGCAGCCAAGATCTGGGCCTAGCGGGAGGAGGGAACACCGGGGAGCTGTTTTTT. Translated: CASSQDLGLAGGGNTGELFF.

The chain has TRBV9 and TRBJ2-6; tentative D call: TRBD2 (6 bases). Trimming shortened V by 4 bases and J by 2 bases, and 10 bases separated the two germline ends. The germline V gene has CDR1 SGDLS and CDR2 YYNGEE. This CDR3 region has 15 residues. CDR3 loop: CASSSEGTGANVLTF. The CDR3 DNA reads TGTGCCAGCAGCTCGGAGGGAACTGGGGCCAACGTCCTGACTTTC. The whole variable domain, remainder taken from reference TRBV9 and TRBJ2-6, is DSGVTQTPKHLITATGQRVTLRCSPRSGDLSVYWYQQSLDQGLQFLIQYYNGEERAKGNILERFSAQQFPDLHSELNLSSLELGDSALYFCASSSEGTGANVLTFGAGSRLTVL.

The table lists this clonotype with a count of one. DNA for the CDR3: TGTGCCATCAGTGACCTATCGGACACCGGGGAGCTGTTTTTT. This codes for CAISDLSDTGELFF. The chain is built from TRBV10-3 and TRBJ2-2, with unresolved D. V was cut by 3 bases and J by 3 bases, with 8 bases left in between. Germline CDR1 is ENHRY and CDR2 is SYGVKD. This CDR3 spans 14 amino acids.

As to this clonotype: One end of the junction does not line up with germline, which may come from a read error. The chain carries TRBV6-6 and TRBJ2-3, with 13 bases lining up with TRBD2. This CDR3 is built from 16 residues. The germline V gene has CDR1 MNHNY and CDR2 SVGAGI (reference sequence). The CDR3 here is CVSSYGLAGEGDTQYF. Here the CDR3 DNA reads TGTGTCAGCAGTTACGGACTAGCGGGAGAAGGAGATACGCAGTATTTT.

The rearrangement joins TRBV6-2 or TRBV6-3 to TRBJ2-5; D gene uncertain. CDR1 and CDR2 (germline): MNHEY, SVGEGT. With 11 bases removed from V and 9 bases from J, the gap between germline ends came to 7 bases. This CDR3 is 8 amino acids long. The CDR3 DNA is TGTGCCTTCGCGGCCCAGTACTTC. Amino acid sequence: CAFAAQYF.

This clonotype has ten or more counts. This chain joins TRBV7-6 and TRBJ1-6, with unresolved D. From germline, CDR1 is SGHVS and CDR2 FNYEAQ. The CDR3 totals 14 residues. V was pared by 1 base and J by 10 bases, with 11 bases between. The CDR3 sequence is CASSLDEVRSPLHF. Here the CDR3 DNA reads TGTGCCAGCAGCTTAGACGAGGTCCGCTCACCCCTCCACTTT. Full variable domain (rest looked up from reference TRBV7-6 and TRBJ1-6): GAGVSQSPRYKVTKRGQDVALRCDPISGHVSLYWYRQALGQGPEFLTYFNYEAQQDKSGLPNDRFSAERPEGSISTLTIQRTEQRDSAMYRCASSLDEVRSPLHFGNGTRLTVT.

The sample holds a few counts of this clonotype. This chain joins TRBV28 and TRBJ2-7; TRBD1 matches at 9 bases. Germline trimming cut 4 bases from V and 5 bases from J; bases unmatched to any gene: 6. The germline V gene has CDR1 MDHEN and CDR2 SYDVKM. The CDR3 sequence is 14 residues long. Here the CDR3 reads CASSSGTGLHEQYF. The DNA for the CDR3 is TGTGCCAGCAGTTCCGGGACAGGGTTGCACGAGCAGTACTTC. Variable domain in full (rest from reference TRBV28 and TRBJ2-7): DVKVTQSSRYLVKRTGEKVFLECVQDMDHENMFWYRQDPGLGLRLIYFSYDVKMKEKGDIPEGYSVSREKKERFSLILESASTNQTSMYLCASSSGTGLHEQYFGPGTRLTVT.